What follows is one T cell receptor beta chain and its context. This CDR3 spans 12 amino acids. The V end lost 4 bases, the J end lost 4 bases, and 8 bases lay between the germline ends. CDR1 and CDR2 from the germline V gene are ENHRY and SYGVKD. Sequenced by immunoSEQ multiplex PCR; TCRdb stores in-frame clones only, minus some. The table includes about 680,000 clones, 92% detected once. As defined, naive CD8 cells were CD45RO-negative and positively selected for CCR7, with terminally differentiated effector memory CD45RA+ cells excluded. This sample was included in a study of shared clonotypes between healthy human individuals. Across the whole study: With ages of 18 to 49, the donors were a couple of women and three men.

This sequence joins TRBV10-3 and TRBJ2-7; weak D call: TRBD2 (6 bases). The receptor was derived from a man aged 30 to 39 in good health. The sequencing input was naive CD8+ T cells sorted from blood. This CDR3 is CAISGRGYEQYF. In nucleotides, the CDR3 is TGTGCCATCAGTGGACGGGGGTACGAGCAGTACTTC.